This TCR beta chain was found in a study of breast tumors, draining lymph nodes, adjacent tissues. TCRdb ran MiXCR on the multiplex PCR reads and lists one entry per CDR3 protein. This sample has roughly 130,000 distinct CDR3 sequences, with about 30% found just once. General study findings and limits: The data were judged consistent with most tumor T cells coming from lymph node and expanding in tumor. Compared with lymph nodes, tumors were less diverse; compared with nontumor tissue, more. The lymph node origin of tumor T cells was framed as consistent with a hypothesis, not demonstrated. Tumor and nontumor repertoires were significantly more similar in luminal-like than in basal-like breast cancer.

The lymph nodes were axillary draining lymph nodes from breast cancer patients. This clonotype was picked up many times. Its antigen is undetermined. Per germline, CDR1 MNHNS and CDR2 SASEGT. V was shortened by 8 bases and J by 3 bases, with 7 bases between the two germline ends. CDR3 length: 12 residues. The TCR originated in a female donor with breast cancer. Some clones in this sample may be carry-over from other donors' samples. Sequencing used axillary lymph node tissue. This chain connects TRBV6-1 to TRBJ2-2; D is unresolved. The CDR3 here is CASRWDTGELFF. Written as DNA, the CDR3 is TGTGCCAGCCGATGGGACACCGGGGAGCTGTTTTTT.